This T cell receptor beta chain was captured by sequencing in a study of blood T cell repertoires in COVID-19. A single count supports this clone. CDR1 is SGHNT, CDR2 YENEEA, per germline. There are 14 residues in the CDR3. V was clipped by 4 bases and J by 6 bases; unmatched bases: 2. The assay was immunoSEQ multiplex PCR, and TCRdb's table has in-frame clones only and misses some. This sample has 200,000 to 250,000 clones, with 88% found just once. This chain connects TRBV11-3 to TRBJ2-1; TRBD2 matches 11 bases. Sample: PBMCs or T cells enriched from blood (not recorded which). This sequence was found in a woman in her 30s who had recovered from COVID-19. This CDR3 reads CASSSGTSGNEQFF. The CDR3 coding sequence is TGTGCCAGCAGCTCCGGGACTAGCGGCAATGAGCAGTTCTTC.